This note documents a single T cell receptor beta chain sequence. Original processing notes: Estimation of nucleated cell counts relied on the amplification of reference gene primers. Method: immunoSEQ multiplex PCR; TCRdb's copy keeps in-frame clones and lacks some. The V and J calls and clone size are taken from that table; D and trimming were inferred from the DNA. The sample consists of about 50,000 clones, approximately 85% of them appearing once. This sample is part of a study of blood T cell repertoires in COVID-19. On the study more broadly: Some COVID-19 samples were acute and others convalescent; all came from the United States, Italy and Spain. Sample material is recorded as cDNA or gDNA derived from T cells, B-cell-depleted T cells, or PBMCs.

The clonotype comes from a human donor in a cohort sampled during active COVID-19. The donor label of this sample is uncertain. Specimen: peripheral blood.

The DNA for the CDR3 is TGTGCCACCAGTGATCCTTCGACAGGGTACGGCTACACCTTC. Its translation is CATSDPSTGYGYTF. This chain uses TRBV24-1 with TRBJ1-2, with 7 bases that match TRBD1. Germline assignment: CDR1 KGHDR and CDR2 SFDVKD. V lost 3 bases, J lost 8 bases, and 8 bases stayed unmatched. The CDR3 is made up of 14 amino acids.